This is a list of T cell receptor beta chains from one sample in a study of response to subunit inactivated influenza vaccine. TCRdb re-derived calls from the RT-PCR reads in MiXCR, one entry per CDR3 protein. Of fewer than 600,000 distinct CDR3 sequences in the sample, around 7.9% were seen once. The material was PBMCs from blood, obtained less than 25 months after vaccination. The receptors originated from a man aged 45 to 70 who received an inactivated influenza vaccine. Each CDR3 is given with its conserved first and last residue. The D gene is left open where the match is weak. Clone size is not always given. Where it is, it says once, few, many or a class for expanded clones.

V gene,J gene,clone size,D gene,CDR3 protein,CDR3 DNA
TRBV5-1,TRBJ1-1,few,TRBD1,CASSLGGTGDTEAFF,TGCGCCAGCAGCTTAGGCGGGACAGGGGACACTGAAGCTTTCTTT
TRBV18,TRBJ2-7,.,TRBD1,CASSPLGTGAAHEQYF,TGTGCCAGCTCACCCCTCGGGACAGGTGCAGCCCACGAGCAGTACTTC
TRBV7-9,TRBJ1-2,.,.,CASSYPRGRNYGYTF,TGTGCCAGCAGCTATCCCCGGGGCAGAAACTATGGCTACACCTTC
TRBV30,TRBJ1-3,few,.,CAWSVLDTIYF,TGTGCCTGGAGTGTACTCGACACCATATATTTT
TRBV3-1,TRBJ2-1,.,.,CASSQSYETYNEQFF,TGTGCCAGCAGCCAATCCTACGAAACTTACAATGAGCAGTTCTTC
TRBV18,TRBJ2-7,few,.,CASSPPGIPYEQYF,TGTGCCAGCTCACCACCAGGGATCCCCTACGAGCAGTACTTC
TRBV9,TRBJ1-2,many,TRBD1,CASSGDRGNYGYTF,TGTGCCAGCAGCGGCGACAGGGGGAACTATGGCTACACCTTC
TRBV12-3/TRBV12-4,TRBJ1-5,many,TRBD1,CASSLGQGAFFSNQPQHF,TGTGCCAGCAGTTTAGGACAGGGGGCCTTCTTTAGCAATCAGCCCCAGCATTTT
TRBV10-3,TRBJ2-7,.,.,CASRDSTGEQYF,TGTGCCAGCCGGGACTCCACCGGCGAGCAGTACTTC
TRBV20-1,TRBJ2-1,many,TRBD2,CSARAYSGDSYNEQFF,TGCAGTGCTAGAGCCTATAGCGGGGACTCCTACAATGAGCAGTTCTTC
TRBV6-1,TRBJ2-1,many,TRBD2,CASSGGIAGGVEQFF,TGTGCCAGCAGTGGCGGGATAGCGGGAGGCGTTGAGCAGTTCTTC
TRBV20-1,TRBJ2-1,.,TRBD2,CSALIPATSGTYNEQFF,TGCAGTGCTCTCATCCCCGCGACTAGCGGAACCTACAATGAGCAGTTCTTC
TRBV7-2,TRBJ2-4,.,.,CASSHGDGGNPYF,TGTGCCAGCAGCCACGGGGATGGGGGGAATCCGTACTTC
TRBV12-3/TRBV12-4,TRBJ2-7,few,.,CASSQIRVGEQYF,TGTGCCAGCAGCCAGATCAGGGTAGGCGAGCAGTACTTC
TRBV3-1,TRBJ2-3,many,.,CASSQGLVGTDTQYF,TGTGCCAGCAGCCAAGGGCTAGTAGGCACAGATACGCAGTATTTT
TRBV28,TRBJ2-3,.,TRBD2,CASSPSFGSGSADTQYF,TGTGCCAGCAGTCCATCTTTCGGCAGCGGGAGCGCAGATACGCAGTATTTT
TRBV24-1,TRBJ1-2,many,.,CATSDSLTGYGYTF,TGTGCCACCAGTGATTCTTTGACAGGATATGGCTACACCTTC
TRBV30,TRBJ2-3,.,.,CAWSVESRLTDTQYF,TGTGCCTGGAGTGTGGAGAGCCGCCTCACAGATACGCAGTATTTT
TRBV20-1,TRBJ2-1,many,.,CSASRGLYNEQFF,TGCAGTGCTAGTCGGGGACTCTACAATGAGCAGTTCTTC
TRBV7-8,TRBJ2-5,few,TRBD1,CASSLPRTGGQETQYF,TGTGCCAGCAGCTTACCGAGGACAGGGGGCCAAGAGACCCAGTACTTC
TRBV25-1,TRBJ2-3,few,TRBD1,CASSDSGTGSDTQYF,TGTGCCAGCAGTGATTCCGGGACAGGGTCAGATACGCAGTATTTT
TRBV4-1,TRBJ1-6,many,TRBD1,CASSQVLGQGLSPLHF,TGCGCCAGCAGCCAAGTCTTGGGACAGGGCCTCTCACCCCTCCACTTT
TRBV2,TRBJ2-5,.,.,CASSEGSPETQYF,TGTGCCAGCAGTGAGGGAAGTCCCGAGACCCAGTACTTC
TRBV12-3/TRBV12-4,TRBJ2-1,few,TRBD2,CASSLALAGIGGNEQFF,TGTGCCAGCAGTTTAGCACTAGCGGGAATTGGGGGCAATGAGCAGTTCTTC
TRBV11-3,TRBJ2-1,few,TRBD2,CASSLSGGRAYNEQFF,TGTGCCAGCAGCTTAAGCGGCGGGAGGGCCTACAATGAGCAGTTCTTC
TRBV6-5,TRBJ1-1,few,TRBD1,CASSYSVRGPDEAFF,TGTGCCAGCAGTTACTCGGTCAGGGGGCCGGATGAAGCTTTCTTT
TRBV29-1,TRBJ2-1,.,.,CSVENWTRDEQFF,TGCAGCGTTGAGAACTGGACCAGGGATGAGCAGTTCTTC
TRBV3-1,TRBJ1-2,many,.,CASSPSPRDGYTF,TGTGCCAGCAGCCCCTCGCCGAGAGATGGCTACACCTTC
TRBV24-1,TRBJ2-1,many,.,CATSDLQVGADEQFF,TGTGCCACCAGTGATTTGCAGGTGGGAGCCGATGAGCAGTTCTTC
TRBV5-6,TRBJ2-1,.,.,CASTPTGEWTEQFF,TGTGCCAGCACCCCTACTGGGGAGTGGACTGAACAGTTCTTC
TRBV5-1,TRBJ2-3,few,.,CASSPSSVGTDTQYF,TGCGCCAGCAGCCCCTCTAGCGTTGGCACAGATACGCAGTATTTT
TRBV3-1,TRBJ2-1,few,.,CASSQDLGGNNEQFF,TGTGCCAGCAGCCAAGATCTGGGTGGAAACAATGAGCAGTTCTTC
TRBV5-1,TRBJ1-6,few,TRBD1,CASSFSGTDNSPLHF,TGCGCCAGCAGCTTCTCCGGGACAGATAATTCACCCCTCCACTTT
TRBV4-3,TRBJ2-7,.,TRBD2,CASSPREREGSYEQYF,TGCGCCAGCAGCCCCCGGGAGCGGGAGGGATCCTACGAGCAGTACTTC
TRBV6-5,TRBJ2-3,.,TRBD1,CASSYGWDRATDTQYF,TGTGCCAGCAGTTACGGCTGGGACAGGGCCACAGATACGCAGTATTTT
TRBV6-5,TRBJ2-1,.,.,CASSYMEHNEQFF,TGTGCCAGCAGTTACATGGAGCACAATGAGCAGTTCTTC
TRBV11-2,TRBJ2-7,many,.,CASSLGLGNTHEQYF,TGTGCCAGCAGCTTAGGTTTGGGAAACACCCACGAGCAGTACTTC
TRBV3-1,TRBJ2-7,.,TRBD2,CASSHYGRAFEQYF,TGTGCCAGCAGCCATTACGGGAGGGCCTTCGAGCAGTACTTC
TRBV5-1,TRBJ1-1,many,.,CASSLDRPGGTEAFF,TGCGCCAGCAGCTTGGATCGTCCGGGTGGAACTGAAGCTTTCTTT
TRBV28,TRBJ2-7,few,.,CASSTGSYVPYEQYF,TGTGCCAGCAGTACGGGGTCGTATGTACCGTACGAGCAGTACTTC
TRBV11-2,TRBJ2-5,.,.,CASSLEGRSQETQYF,TGTGCCAGCAGCTTAGAGGGGCGATCCCAAGAGACCCAGTACTTC